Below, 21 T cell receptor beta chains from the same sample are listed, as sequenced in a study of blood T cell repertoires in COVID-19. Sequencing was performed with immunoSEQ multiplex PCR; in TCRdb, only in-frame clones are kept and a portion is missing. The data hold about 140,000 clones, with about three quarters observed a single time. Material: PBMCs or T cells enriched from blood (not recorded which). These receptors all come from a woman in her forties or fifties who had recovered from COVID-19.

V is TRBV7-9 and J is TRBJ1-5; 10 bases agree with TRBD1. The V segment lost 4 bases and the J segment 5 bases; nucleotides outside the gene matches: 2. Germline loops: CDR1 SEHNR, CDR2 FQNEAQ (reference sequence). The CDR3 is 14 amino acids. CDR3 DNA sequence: TGTGCCAGCAGCTCGGACAGGGGGGATCAGCCCCAGCATTTT. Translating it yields CASSSDRGDQPQHF.

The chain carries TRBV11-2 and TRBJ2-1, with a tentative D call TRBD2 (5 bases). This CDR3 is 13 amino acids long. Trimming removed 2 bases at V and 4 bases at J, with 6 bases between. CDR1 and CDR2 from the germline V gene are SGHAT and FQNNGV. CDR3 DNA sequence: TGTGCCAGCAGCTTATCGGGGTACAATGAGCAGTTCTTC. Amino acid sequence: CASSLSGYNEQFF.

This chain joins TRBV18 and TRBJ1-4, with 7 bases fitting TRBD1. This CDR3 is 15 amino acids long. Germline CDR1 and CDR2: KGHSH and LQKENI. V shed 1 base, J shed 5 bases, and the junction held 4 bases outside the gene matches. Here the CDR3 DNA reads TGTGCCAGCTCACCACGACAGGGACGGAATGAAAAACTGTTTTTT. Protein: CASSPRQGRNEKLFF.

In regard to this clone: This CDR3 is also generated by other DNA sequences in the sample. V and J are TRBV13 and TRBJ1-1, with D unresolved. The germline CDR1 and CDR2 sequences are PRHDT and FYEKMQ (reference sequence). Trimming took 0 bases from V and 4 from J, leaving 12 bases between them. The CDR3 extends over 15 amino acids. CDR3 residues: CASSLGLRGGTEAFF. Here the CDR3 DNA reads TGTGCCAGCAGCTTAGGCCTACGGGGAGGCACTGAAGCTTTCTTT.

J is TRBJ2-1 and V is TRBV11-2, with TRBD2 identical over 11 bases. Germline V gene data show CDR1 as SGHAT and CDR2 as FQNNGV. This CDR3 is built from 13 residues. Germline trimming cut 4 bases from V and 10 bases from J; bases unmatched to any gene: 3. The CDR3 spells CASSSGTSGEQFF. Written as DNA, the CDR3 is TGTGCCAGCAGCTCCGGGACTAGCGGAGAGCAGTTCTTC.

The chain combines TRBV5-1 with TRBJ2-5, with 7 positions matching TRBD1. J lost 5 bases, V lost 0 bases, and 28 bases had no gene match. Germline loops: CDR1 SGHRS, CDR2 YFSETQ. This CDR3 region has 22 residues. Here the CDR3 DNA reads TGCGCCAGCAGCTTGGAGGGGTGGGGTGGGACAGTGAGCGGAAGACAAGTTGAGACCCAGTACTTC. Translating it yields CASSLEGWGGTVSGRQVETQYF.

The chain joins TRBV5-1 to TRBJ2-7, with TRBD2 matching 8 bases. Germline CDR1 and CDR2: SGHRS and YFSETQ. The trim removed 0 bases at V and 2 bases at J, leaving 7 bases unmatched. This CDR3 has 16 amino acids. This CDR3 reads CASSLDSGGTTYEQYF. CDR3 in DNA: TGCGCCAGCAGCTTGGATTCGGGGGGGACAACCTACGAGCAGTACTTC.

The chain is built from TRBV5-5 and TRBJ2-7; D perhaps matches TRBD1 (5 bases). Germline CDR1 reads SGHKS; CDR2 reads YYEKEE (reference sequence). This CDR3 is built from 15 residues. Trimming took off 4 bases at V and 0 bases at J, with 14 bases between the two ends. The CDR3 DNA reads TGTGCCAGCAGCCCAAGACAGTTGAGCTCCTACGAGCAGTACTTC. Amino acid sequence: CASSPRQLSSYEQYF.

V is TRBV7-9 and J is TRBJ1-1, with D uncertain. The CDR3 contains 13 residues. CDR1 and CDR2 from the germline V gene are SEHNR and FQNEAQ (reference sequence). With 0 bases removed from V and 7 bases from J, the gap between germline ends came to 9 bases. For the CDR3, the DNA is TGTGCCAGCAGCTTAGCAGGAGGATTTGAAGCTTTCTTT. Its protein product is CASSLAGGFEAFF.

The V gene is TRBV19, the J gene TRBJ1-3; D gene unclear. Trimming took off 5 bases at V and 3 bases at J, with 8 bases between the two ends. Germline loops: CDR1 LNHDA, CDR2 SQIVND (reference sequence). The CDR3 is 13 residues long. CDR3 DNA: TGTGCCAGTAGTCCGCCAGATGGAAACACCATATATTTT. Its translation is CASSPPDGNTIYF.

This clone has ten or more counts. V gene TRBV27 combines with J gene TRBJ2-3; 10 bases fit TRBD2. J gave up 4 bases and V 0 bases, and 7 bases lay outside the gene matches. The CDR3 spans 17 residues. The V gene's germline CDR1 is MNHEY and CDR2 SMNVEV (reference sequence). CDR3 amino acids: CASSLSASGSIADTQYF. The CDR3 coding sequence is TGTGCCAGCAGTTTATCGGCTAGCGGGAGCATAGCAGATACGCAGTATTTT.

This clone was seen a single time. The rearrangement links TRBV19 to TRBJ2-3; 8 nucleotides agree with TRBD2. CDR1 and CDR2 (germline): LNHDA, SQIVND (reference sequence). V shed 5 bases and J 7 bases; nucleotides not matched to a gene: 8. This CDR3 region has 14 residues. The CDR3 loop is CASSSNGLANTQYF. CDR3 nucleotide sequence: TGTGCCAGTAGTTCCAACGGACTAGCAAATACGCAGTATTTT.

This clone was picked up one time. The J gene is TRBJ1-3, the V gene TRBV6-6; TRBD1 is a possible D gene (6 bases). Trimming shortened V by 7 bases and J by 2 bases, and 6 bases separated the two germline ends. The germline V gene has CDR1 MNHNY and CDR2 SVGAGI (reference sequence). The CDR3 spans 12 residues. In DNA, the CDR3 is TGTGCCAGCAAGGGGGCTGGAAACACCATATATTTT. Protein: CASKGAGNTIYF.

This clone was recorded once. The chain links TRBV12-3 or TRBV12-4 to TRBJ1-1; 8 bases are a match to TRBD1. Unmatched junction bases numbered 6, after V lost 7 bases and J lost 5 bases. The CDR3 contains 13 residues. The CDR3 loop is CASTLTGETEAFF. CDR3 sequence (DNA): TGTGCCAGCACCTTGACAGGGGAGACTGAAGCTTTCTTT.

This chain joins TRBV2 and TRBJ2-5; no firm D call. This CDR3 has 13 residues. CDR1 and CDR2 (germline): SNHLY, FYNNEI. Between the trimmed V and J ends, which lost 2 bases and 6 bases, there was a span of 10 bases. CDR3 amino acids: CASSETILKTQYF. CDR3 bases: TGTGCCAGCAGTGAAACTATTCTTAAGACCCAGTACTTC.

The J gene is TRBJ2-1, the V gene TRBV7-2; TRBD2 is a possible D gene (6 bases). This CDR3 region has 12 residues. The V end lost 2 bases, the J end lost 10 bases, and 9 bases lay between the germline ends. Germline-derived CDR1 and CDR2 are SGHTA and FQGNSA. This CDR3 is CASSLSGFEQFF. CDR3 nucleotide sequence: TGTGCCAGCAGCTTAAGCGGGTTCGAGCAGTTCTTC. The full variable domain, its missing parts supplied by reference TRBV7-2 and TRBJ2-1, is GAGVSQSPSNKVTEKGKDVELRCDPISGHTALYWYRQSLGQGLEFLIYFQGNSAPDKSGLPSDRFSAERTGGSVSTLTIQRTQQEDSAVYLCASSLSGFEQFFGPGTRLTVL.

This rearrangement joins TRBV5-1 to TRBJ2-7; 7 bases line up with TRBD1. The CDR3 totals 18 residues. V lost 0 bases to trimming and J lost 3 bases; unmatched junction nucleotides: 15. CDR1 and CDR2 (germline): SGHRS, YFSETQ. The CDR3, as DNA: TGCGCCAGCAGCTTGGTCTCGACTCAACAGGGGTATCGCTACGAGCAGTACTTC. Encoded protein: CASSLVSTQQGYRYEQYF.

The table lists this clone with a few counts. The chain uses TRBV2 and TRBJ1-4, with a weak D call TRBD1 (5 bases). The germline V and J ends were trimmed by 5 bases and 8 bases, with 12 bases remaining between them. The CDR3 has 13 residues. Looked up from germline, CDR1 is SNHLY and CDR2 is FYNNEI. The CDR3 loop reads CASSRDSAEKLFF. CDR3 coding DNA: TGTGCCAGCAGTCGCGACAGCGCCGAAAAACTGTTTTTT.

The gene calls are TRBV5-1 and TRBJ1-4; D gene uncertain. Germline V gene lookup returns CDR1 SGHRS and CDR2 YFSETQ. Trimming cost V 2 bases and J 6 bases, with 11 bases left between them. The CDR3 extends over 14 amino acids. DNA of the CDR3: TGCGCCAGCAGCTTCCGAGGGAGCGATGAAAAACTGTTTTTT. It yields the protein CASSFRGSDEKLFF.

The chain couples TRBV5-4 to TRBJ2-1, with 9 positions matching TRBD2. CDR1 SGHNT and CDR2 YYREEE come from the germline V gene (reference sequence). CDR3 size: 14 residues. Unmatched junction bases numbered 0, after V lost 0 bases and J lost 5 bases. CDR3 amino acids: CASSLGLADNEQFF. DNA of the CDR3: TGTGCCAGCAGCTTGGGACTAGCGGACAATGAGCAGTTCTTC.

The CDR3 DNA reads TGTGCCAGCAGCCCACCCAGGGTAGACACTGAAGCTTTCTTT. As protein: CASSPPRVDTEAFF. This chain links TRBV5-5 with TRBJ1-1; a possible D gene is TRBD1 (5 bases). There are 14 residues in the CDR3. Germline V gives CDR1 SGHKS, CDR2 YYEKEE (reference sequence). V lost 4 bases and J lost 3, with 13 bases in between.